The 8 T cell receptor beta chains listed next were all sequenced from one sample in a study of cytomegalovirus exposure and HLA in healthy donors. This PCR relied on a set of 60 Vbeta primers and 13 Jbeta primers. Generated by immunoSEQ multiplex PCR, the TCRdb table keeps only in-frame clones and is missing some. The profile covers more than 95,000 clones, with 10% appearing a single time and about 5% taken by the ten largest. The sample comprised PBMCs. These receptors were obtained from a man in his forties in good health and CMV-seropositive.

In this sample, this clone turned up a few times. This chain connects TRBV7-9 to TRBJ2-1, with a possible D match to TRBD2 (6 bases). Looked up from germline, CDR1 is SEHNR and CDR2 is FQNEAQ (reference sequence). V lost 8 bases and J 4 bases, leaving 12 bases between the germline ends. The CDR3 runs to 13 residues. For the CDR3, the DNA is TGTGCCAGCTTACCGGGACTGTACAATGAGCAGTTCTTC. Its protein is CASLPGLYNEQFF.

A remark on this clone: The sample carries other DNA sequences with the same CDR3. The genes are TRBV27 and TRBJ2-3; no firm D call. The CDR3 runs 14 residues. CDR1 MNHEY and CDR2 SMNVEV come from the germline V gene (reference sequence). Trimming left V 4 bases short and J 0 bases short, with 8 bases between. The CDR3, as DNA: TGTGCCAGCAGTTCCCAGGCTAGCACAGATACGCAGTATTTT. As protein: CASSSQASTDTQYF.

The V and J genes are TRBV27 and TRBJ2-1, with 7 bases fitting TRBD2. V shed 0 bases, J shed 4 bases, and the junction held 6 bases outside the gene matches. Germline lookup yields CDR1 MNHEY and CDR2 SMNVEV (reference sequence). The CDR3 contains 16 residues. The CDR3 sequence: CASSLSAGVSYNEQFF. CDR3 sequence (DNA): TGTGCCAGCAGTTTATCGGCGGGAGTGTCTTACAATGAGCAGTTCTTC.

The table lists this clone with a few counts. The genes are TRBV28 and TRBJ1-2; the D is unclear. The CDR3 is made up of 14 amino acids. In germline, CDR1 is MDHEN, CDR2 SYDVKM. V shed 3 bases and J shed 3 bases, with 11 bases lying between them. CDR3 sequence: CASSFPGGDYGYTF. CDR3 DNA sequence: TGTGCCAGCAGTTTCCCTGGAGGAGACTATGGCTACACCTTC.

This chain uses TRBV28 with TRBJ1-4; D is perhaps TRBD1 (5 bases). Per germline, CDR1 MDHEN and CDR2 SYDVKM. The CDR3 has 16 amino acids. V was pared by 3 bases and J by 3 bases, with 14 bases between. CDR3 DNA: TGTGCCAGCAGTTTGGGGGGGATTAGTTCTAATGAAAAACTGTTTTTT. It yields the protein CASSLGGISSNEKLFF.

This chain connects TRBV7-2 to TRBJ2-7; 8 bases map to TRBD2. The germline gives CDR1 SGHTA, CDR2 FQGNSA. The CDR3 is made up of 16 amino acids. V trimming: 0 bases; J trimming: 2 bases; junction bases outside the gene matches: 6. CDR3 coding DNA: TGTGCCAGCAGCTTAGCCCTAAGCGGGAGTCCCTACGAGCAGTACTTC. It encodes CASSLALSGSPYEQYF. Based on the CDR3 plus reference TRBV7-2 and TRBJ2-7, the full variable domain is GAGVSQSPSNKVTEKGKDVELRCDPISGHTALYWYRQSLGQGLEFLIYFQGNSAPDKSGLPSDRFSAERTGGSVSTLTIQRTQQEDSAVYLCASSLALSGSPYEQYFGPGTRLTVT.

The chain employs TRBV11-3 and TRBJ2-5; 8 bases map to TRBD1. CDR3 size: 14 residues. Germline V gene lookup returns CDR1 SGHNT and CDR2 YENEEA. The V gene end was trimmed by 5 bases and the J gene end by 5 bases; junction bases not matched to a gene: 7. The CDR3 sequence: CASSNSRGPETQYF. CDR3 bases: TGTGCCAGCAGCAACTCCAGGGGGCCCGAGACCCAGTACTTC.

This clone was observed a few times. The chain employs TRBV28 and TRBJ1-5, with D possibly being TRBD1 (6 bases). V was pared by 6 bases and J by 6 bases, with 15 bases between. CDR3 length equals 14 residues. Germline CDR1 and CDR2: MDHEN and SYDVKM. CDR3 DNA: TGTGCCAGCAGGAACCCAGGGGTGGGTCAGCCCCAGCATTTT. It yields the protein CASRNPGVGQPQHF.